This T cell receptor beta chain stems from a study of T-cell reconstitution after alpha-beta-depleted transplantation in children. Construction of the TCRbeta library involved unique molecular identifiers. TCRdb processed the PCR reads anew with MiXCR; each CDR3 protein has one entry. Of hundreds of thousands of distinct CDR3 sequences listed, less than 20% are singletons. General observations from the study: About two months after transplant, alpha-beta T cells reportedly came from several hundred expanded graft clones. When one year had passed after transplant, most T-cell counts and diversity came from newly produced T cells. Diversity of TCRbeta at day 60 was high in some patients, arising from surviving recipient T cells and thymic progenitors.

This clonotype was counted only a few times. Its antigen is not identified. Source: PBMCs, mostly from graft donor cells, taken 360 days after TCRalphabeta/CD19-depleted stem cell transplant. This sequence was found in a male patient younger than 18 who had a stem cell transplant for acute lymphoblastic leukemia, so the T cells may come from the graft donor.

The CDR3 loop reads CASSQAHGGGGIANEQFF. The CDR3 bases are TGTGCCAGCAGCCAAGCACACGGGGGAGGCGGGATCGCCAATGAGCAGTTCTTC. V gene TRBV3-1 combines with J gene TRBJ2-1; D is perhaps TRBD2 (6 bases). The CDR3 has 18 amino acids. Germline loops: CDR1 LGHDT, CDR2 YNNKEL (reference sequence). Deletions cut 1 base from V and 6 bases from J, with 22 bases between.